The 17 T cell receptor beta chains below all came from one sample that was sequenced in a study of post-analysis software for immune sequencing data (dated by TCRdb to the mid-2010s). Study-wide findings and limitations: Significantly higher frequencies in patients than in controls were found for about five TRBV segments, including TRBV5-6, TRBV5-1 and TRBV20-1.

Library preparation used PCR. The reads were generated on an Illumina HiSeq 2500. To reduce PCR and sequencing biases, unique molecular identifiers were incorporated into the TCR beta cDNA libraries. Using fastp trimming at Q25 and MiXCR clonotype assembly, TCRdb reanalyzed the public sequencing data and kept in-frame beta chains. Rows with a matching CDR3 protein are joined into one entry that keeps the most common DNA and genes. The sample contains some 800,000 distinct CDR3 sequences, 40% to 55% of them found a single time. Of the sample, roughly 4.5% is held by the ten largest clones. Their recognized antigens are unknown. Sequenced material: blood. The receptors here all came from a girl between 5 and 17 years old with multiple sclerosis.

This chain joins TRBV2 and TRBJ2-7, with D tentatively TRBD1 or TRBD2 (5 bases each). The tail of the sequence fits TRBJ2-5 better, so the J call may be wrong. CDR3 length: 14 amino acids. Germline loops: CDR1 SNHLY, CDR2 FYNNEI. CDR3 DNA sequence: TGTGCCAGCAGTGAAGGTCGGGGCCTTGAGACCCAGTACTTC. Amino acid sequence: CASSEGRGLETQYF.

The table lists this clonotype with a few counts. The chain's CDR3 is CASSRGVTDTQYF. CDR3 sequence (DNA): TGTGCCAGCAGTCGCGGTGTCACAGATACGCAGTATTTT. V is TRBV12-3 or TRBV12-4 and J is TRBJ2-3; unclear D gene. CDR3 length equals 13 residues. Trimming pared 5 bases from V and 2 bases from J, leaving 8 bases between.

V and J are TRBV15 and TRBJ1-4; D uncertain. V lost 4 bases to trimming and J lost 7 bases, with 7 bases between them. The germline gives CDR1 LNHNV, CDR2 YYDKDF (reference sequence). This CDR3 is built from 12 residues. The CDR3 coding sequence is TGTGCCACCAGCAATTACGGTGAAAAACTGTTTTTT. Translation gives CATSNYGEKLFF.

This chain connects TRBV7-2 to TRBJ1-4; D may be TRBD1 (5 bases). From germline, CDR1 is SGHTA and CDR2 FQGNSA. Trimming stripped 5 bases from V and 0 bases from J, with 13 bases between. The CDR3 loop spans 16 amino acids. The CDR3 DNA follows: TGTGCCAGCAGCGTCGGGGGGAGGTCAACTAATGAAAAACTGTTTTTT. Its translation is CASSVGGRSTNEKLFF.

This clonotype occurred a few times. This chain joins TRBV27 and TRBJ2-7, with D unclear. With 8 bases removed from V and 3 bases from J, the gap between germline ends came to 11 bases. CDR3 length equals 12 residues. CDR1 is MNHEY and CDR2 is SMNVEV in the germline V gene (reference sequence). CDR3 DNA: TGTGCCAGCGGTGTACCCTACTACGAGCAGTACTTC. Its protein is CASGVPYYEQYF.

This clonotype was observed a few times. The V and J genes are TRBV6-1 and TRBJ1-2; D gene unclear. Germline assignment: CDR1 MNHNS and CDR2 SASEGT. The CDR3 contains 15 residues. Trimming left V 4 bases short and J 4 bases short, with 16 bases between. The CDR3 DNA is TGTGCCAGCAGTGTTCAATCAGAATTTCCCTATGGCTACACCTTC. This translates into CASSVQSEFPYGYTF.

The gene calls are TRBV7-9 and TRBJ2-1; D unclear. The CDR3 is made up of 12 amino acids. V was pared by 5 bases and J by 7 bases, with 9 bases between. Germline CDR1 SEHNR, CDR2 FQNEAQ (reference sequence). In DNA form, the CDR3 reads TGTGCCAGCAGCGTCCATGCGAATGAGCAGTTCTTC. It encodes CASSVHANEQFF.

This chain joins TRBV20-1 and TRBJ2-7; possible D gene TRBD2, 5 bases. Germline assignment: CDR1 DFQATT and CDR2 SNEGSKA (reference sequence). Trimming took 3 bases from V and 6 from J, leaving 15 bases between them. The CDR3 contains 13 residues. The CDR3: CSARSPASGEQYF. CDR3 nucleotides: TGCAGTGCTAGGAGCCCCGCGAGCGGCGAGCAGTACTTC.

This chain connects TRBV5-1 to TRBJ1-2; D remains unclear. Trimming removed 0 bases from V and 8 bases from J, with 11 bases in between. From germline, CDR1 is SGHRS and CDR2 YFSETQ. CDR3 length: 13 amino acids. The DNA for the CDR3 is TGCGCCAGCAGCTTGGCCACGGGGAACGGCTACACCTTC. Translation: CASSLATGNGYTF.

In its sample, this clonotype was seen a few times. J is TRBJ2-5 and V is TRBV6-5; 7 nucleotides line up with TRBD2. CDR3 length equals 19 residues. Trimming at V came to 0 bases and at J to 7 bases, leaving 20 bases not matched to a gene. Germline V gene lookup returns CDR1 MNHEY and CDR2 SVGAGI. CDR3 loop: CASSYSGHGVGGRFVTQYF. The DNA of the CDR3 is TGTGCCAGCAGTTACTCCGGCCACGGGGTGGGCGGGAGATTTGTGACCCAGTACTTC.

This chain connects TRBV10-3 to TRBJ1-2; a possible D gene is TRBD1 (5 bases). This CDR3 is 15 amino acids long. V was cut by 6 bases and J by 3 bases, with 17 bases left in between. Germline CDR1 is ENHRY and CDR2 is SYGVKD. The CDR3 sequence: CAISPRLDSDYGYTF. CDR3 coding DNA: TGTGCCATCAGCCCACGGCTAGACAGCGACTATGGCTACACCTTC.

The sample holds one count of this clonotype. The rearrangement links TRBV7-9 to TRBJ1-4; TRBD1 aligns across 8 bases. Germline CDR1 SEHNR, CDR2 FQNEAQ (reference sequence). V gave up 4 bases and J gave up 0 bases; unmatched junction bases: 7. This CDR3 has 17 amino acids. Written as DNA, the CDR3 is TGTGCCAGCAGCTCCAGACAGGGGCCAACAACTAATGAAAAACTGTTTTTT. This gives the protein CASSSRQGPTTNEKLFF.

J is TRBJ2-5 and V is TRBV7-3, with 9 bases fitting TRBD2. Germline assignment: CDR1 SGHTA and CDR2 FQGTGA. The CDR3 loop spans 18 amino acids. V gave up 1 base and J gave up 3 bases; unmatched junction bases: 12. The CDR3 is CASSLNHVGTSPEETQYF. CDR3 nucleotides: TGTGCCAGCAGCTTAAATCATGTCGGGACTAGCCCTGAAGAGACCCAGTACTTC.

This clonotype was counted a few times. The J gene is TRBJ2-3, the V gene TRBV29-1; possible D gene TRBD2, 5 bases. Trimming took 5 bases from V and 7 from J, leaving 10 bases between them. This CDR3 spans 11 amino acids. In germline, CDR1 is SQVTM, CDR2 ANQGSEA. CDR3 coding DNA: TGCAGCGTTCCGGCCGGGAATACGCAGTATTTT. Translating gives CSVPAGNTQYF.

As for this clonotype: An end of the junction differs from the germline gene, which may be a read error. This chain links TRBV7-2 with TRBJ2-1; 9 positions match TRBD2. The CDR3 extends over 16 amino acids. Germline CDR1 SGHTA, CDR2 FQGNSA. The CDR3: CASSWSGTSSYSEQFF. The DNA of the CDR3 is TGTGCCAGCAGCTGGAGCGGGACTAGCTCCTACAGTGAGCAGTTCTTC.

This clonotype showed up just a few times. The chain carries TRBV6-5 and TRBJ2-5; a weak D match, TRBD2 (6 bases). V gave up 6 bases and J gave up 5 bases, with 16 bases separating them. The germline gives CDR1 MNHEY, CDR2 SVGAGI. The CDR3 totals 14 residues. Written as DNA, the CDR3 is TGTGCCAGCAGACTCGGGGCGGGACGGGAGACCCAGTACTTC. Translating gives CASRLGAGRETQYF.

The genes are TRBV12-3 or TRBV12-4 and TRBJ2-5; no definite D call. The CDR3 contains 13 residues. V was pared by 7 bases and J by 2 bases, with 11 bases between. The CDR3 spells CASKIRNQETQYF. CDR3 sequence (DNA): TGTGCCAGCAAGATACGCAATCAAGAGACCCAGTACTTC.